Each of the 29 T cell receptor beta chains below was sequenced from the same sample in a study of blood T cell repertoires in COVID-19. Profiling relied on immunoSEQ multiplex PCR, and the TCRdb table lists in-frame clones only, not all of them. The sample consists of approximately 500,000 clones, 85% to 90% of them appearing once. Material for sequencing was peripheral blood. The receptors shown here come from a woman aged 45-59 years with COVID-19, enrolled during active disease.

V is TRBV19 and J is TRBJ1-5, with D uncertain. Germline V gene sequence: CDR1 LNHDA, CDR2 SQIVND (reference sequence). The CDR3 loop spans 15 amino acids. Trimming cost V 3 bases and J 2 bases, with 11 bases left between them. The CDR3 bases are TGTGCCAGTAGTATCCAGGTGCAGGGCAATCAGCCCCAGCATTTT. Protein product: CASSIQVQGNQPQHF.

The chain recombines TRBV24-1 with TRBJ1-2; the D is unclear. The ends were cut back, 3 bases at V and 5 bases at J, with 9 bases in the middle. CDR3 length equals 13 residues. CDR1 and CDR2 (germline): KGHDR, SFDVKD. The CDR3 here is CATSDPAIYGYTF. Written as DNA, the CDR3 is TGTGCCACCAGTGATCCCGCTATATATGGCTACACCTTC.

The chain joins TRBV28 to TRBJ1-4, with a possible D match to TRBD1 (6 bases). Between the trimmed V and J ends, which lost 6 bases and 8 bases, there was a span of 19 bases. The germline V gene has CDR1 MDHEN and CDR2 SYDVKM. The CDR3 is 15 amino acids. For the CDR3, the DNA is TGTGCCAGCAGGCCCTCCGGCACAGGGCAAGAAAAACTGTTTTTT. Its translation: CASRPSGTGQEKLFF.

The V call is TRBV5-8, the J call TRBJ1-1, with D unclear. Germline CDR1 SGHTS, CDR2 YDEGEE. This CDR3 region has 14 residues. V was trimmed by 2 bases and J by 4 bases, leaving 12 bases between them. CDR3 residues: CASSFPGIGTEAFF. DNA of the CDR3: TGTGCCAGCAGCTTTCCGGGTATCGGCACTGAAGCTTTCTTT.

A word on this clone: The sample contains more than one DNA sequence encoding this CDR3. The rearrangement joins TRBV6-6 to TRBJ1-1, with D possibly matching TRBD1 (5 bases). The germline V gene encodes CDR1 MNHNY and CDR2 SVGAGI (reference sequence). The CDR3 loop spans 14 amino acids. Deletions cut 0 bases from V and 3 bases from J, with 8 bases between. The CDR3 sequence: CASSYSQGDTEAFF. CDR3 nucleotides: TGTGCCAGCAGTTACTCCCAGGGTGACACTGAAGCTTTCTTT.

A note on this clone: Other DNA sequences of this sample code for an identical CDR3. J is TRBJ1-1 and V is TRBV5-1; 8 bases match TRBD1. V dropped 0 bases and J dropped 5; count of bases not matched to a gene: 3. This CDR3 is built from 14 residues. Germline V gene data show CDR1 as SGHRS and CDR2 as YFSETQ. This chain's CDR3 is CASSLGQGPTEAFF. Written as DNA, the CDR3 is TGCGCCAGCAGCTTGGGACAGGGGCCGACTGAAGCTTTCTTT.

As to this clone: Other DNA variants within this sample encode the same CDR3. The CDR3 is CASSRGRDNQPQHF. CDR3 nucleotides: TGTGCCAGCAGCCGCGGACGGGACAATCAGCCCCAGCATTTT. V usage is TRBV3-1 (or the pseudogene TRBV3-2) and J usage is TRBJ1-5, with D hard to call. Trimming cost V 4 bases and J 3 bases, with 10 bases left between them. This CDR3 has 14 amino acids. The germline V gene has CDR1 LGHDT and CDR2 YNNKEL (reference sequence).

This rearrangement joins TRBV7-2 to TRBJ2-6; D remains unclear. V was shortened by 5 bases and J by 0 bases, with 11 bases between the two germline ends. Germline V CDR1 and CDR2: SGHTA, FQGNSA. The CDR3 extends over 16 amino acids. The CDR3: CASSPIRSSGANVLTF. The CDR3 DNA reads TGTGCCAGCAGCCCAATACGGAGCTCTGGGGCCAACGTCCTGACTTTC.

The rearrangement joins TRBV5-4 to TRBJ1-1; the match to TRBD1 covers 8 bases. CDR3 length equals 14 residues. Trimming cost V 3 bases and J 0 bases; bases outside gene matches: 1. Germline loops: CDR1 SGHNT, CDR2 YYREEE (reference sequence). CDR3 nucleotide sequence: TGTGCCAGCAGCTCGGGACAGGTGAACACTGAAGCTTTCTTT. It is translated as CASSSGQVNTEAFF.

The chain carries TRBV7-8 and TRBJ1-5; TRBD1 aligns across 7 bases. The CDR3 covers 14 residues. Trimming at V came to 0 bases and at J to 7 bases, leaving 3 bases not matched to a gene. Germline-derived CDR1 and CDR2 are SGHVS and FQNEAQ. The CDR3 spells CASSLAGGRQPQHF. For the CDR3, the DNA is TGTGCCAGCAGCTTAGCAGGGGGCAGACAGCCCCAGCATTTT.

This rearrangement joins TRBV6-5 to TRBJ1-1; D uncertain. The CDR3 is made up of 13 amino acids. Germline-derived CDR1 and CDR2 are MNHEY and SVGAGI. V shed 3 bases and J shed 3 bases, with 8 bases lying between them. CDR3 nucleotide sequence: TGTGCCAGCAGTTATCTATCCCACACTGAAGCTTTCTTT. Its protein is CASSYLSHTEAFF.

This clone was seen just once. This chain joins TRBV27 and TRBJ1-4; possibly TRBD1 for D (6 bases). Germline V gene lookup returns CDR1 MNHEY and CDR2 SMNVEV (reference sequence). V shed 3 bases and J shed 4 bases, with 12 bases lying between them. CDR3 length: 15 amino acids. CDR3 region: CASSLIQGNNEKLFF. CDR3 bases: TGTGCCAGCAGTTTGATCCAGGGGAATAATGAAAAACTGTTTTTT.

The J gene is TRBJ2-1, the V gene TRBV2, with 7 positions matching TRBD1. The germline gives CDR1 SNHLY, CDR2 FYNNEI. V shed 1 base and J 8 bases; nucleotides not matched to a gene: 14. The CDR3 runs to 17 residues. The CDR3 sequence: CASSEDGLGGTGDEQFF. CDR3 nucleotides: TGTGCCAGCAGTGAAGATGGATTAGGGGGCACAGGCGATGAGCAGTTCTTC. The full variable domain, completed using reference TRBV2 and TRBJ2-1, is EPEVTQTPSHQVTQMGQEVILRCVPISNHLYFYWYRQILGQKVEFLVSFYNNEISEKSEIFDDQFSVERPDGSNFTLKIRSTKLEDSAMYFCASSEDGLGGTGDEQFFGPGTRLTVL.

The CDR3 protein is CASSPNPGSGEQYF. The CDR3 DNA is TGCGCCAGCAGCCCAAACCCGGGTAGCGGGGAGCAGTACTTC. The chain recombines TRBV5-1 with TRBJ2-7; 7 nucleotides match TRBD2. Germline lookup yields CDR1 SGHRS and CDR2 YFSETQ. The CDR3 is made up of 14 amino acids. V was pared by 4 bases and J by 7 bases, with 11 bases of the junction left unmatched.

The V gene is TRBV6-5, the J gene TRBJ1-2; TRBD1 aligns across 8 bases. Germline trimming cut 6 bases from V and 6 bases from J; bases unmatched to any gene: 3. Germline V lookup: CDR1 MNHEY, CDR2 SVGAGI. The CDR3 extends over 12 amino acids. CDR3 nucleotides: TGTGCCAGCAGCAGGGGGCAGAATGGCTACACCTTC. It translates to CASSRGQNGYTF.

The V and J genes are TRBV4-2 and TRBJ2-1, with D possibly matching TRBD2 (5 bases). Looked up from germline, CDR1 is LGHNA and CDR2 is YNFKEQ. V gave up 6 bases and J gave up 12 bases, with 12 bases separating them. CDR3 size: 11 residues. This CDR3 is CASSEGRVQFF. The CDR3 DNA reads as TGTGCCAGCAGTGAGGGAAGGGTGCAGTTCTTC.

CDR3 residues: CASSEVLLAASTDTQYF. Here the CDR3 DNA reads TGTGCCAGCAGTGAAGTTCTACTAGCGGCTAGCACAGATACGCAGTATTTT. The J gene is TRBJ2-3, the V gene TRBV6-1; 8 bases fit TRBD2. With V trimmed by 1 base and J by 0 bases, 6 bases remained unmatched. CDR3 length: 17 residues. Germline V gene data show CDR1 as MNHNS and CDR2 as SASEGT.

Here the CDR3 reads CATSRGGTGSPYEQYF. The CDR3 coding sequence is TGTGCCACCAGCAGAGGAGGGACAGGTTCCCCCTACGAGCAGTACTTC. The V gene is TRBV15, the J gene TRBJ2-7; 8 nucleotides align to TRBD1. J gave up 2 bases and V 1 base, and 7 bases lay outside the gene matches. The CDR3 runs 16 residues. Germline CDR1 reads LNHNV; CDR2 reads YYDKDF (reference sequence).

V usage is TRBV19 and J usage is TRBJ2-1, with no clear D. The CDR3 is 13 residues long. Deletions cut 5 bases from V and 10 bases from J, with 15 bases between. CDR1 and CDR2 (germline): LNHDA, SQIVND (reference sequence). CDR3 nucleotides: TGTGCCAGTAGTGGCGGCTTAGAACTCGAGCAGTTCTTC. Its protein is CASSGGLELEQFF.

This chain links TRBV28 with TRBJ1-3; a possible D gene is TRBD1 (6 bases). The germline gives CDR1 MDHEN, CDR2 SYDVKM. The V end was cut by 1 base, the J end by 0 bases, with 13 bases between. The CDR3 sequence is 17 residues long. In nucleotides, the CDR3 is TGTGCCAGCAGTTTATACCAAGGGGGTTTCTCTGGAAACACCATATATTTT. As protein: CASSLYQGGFSGNTIYF.

CDR3 nucleotide sequence: TGTGCCGCTACTCGAACCTACGAGCAGTACTTC. Its translation is CAATRTYEQYF. The chain uses TRBV30 and TRBJ2-7; no definite D call. Looked up from germline, CDR1 is GTSNPN and CDR2 is SVGIG (reference sequence). This CDR3 contains 11 residues. Trimming removed 8 bases at V and 2 bases at J, with 10 bases between.

The rearrangement uses TRBV3-1 (or the pseudogene TRBV3-2) and TRBJ2-2, with TRBD2 as a possible D gene (5 bases). The V gene lost 3 bases and the J gene lost 5 bases, with 7 bases spanning the gap. Looked up from germline, CDR1 is LGHDT and CDR2 is YNNKEL (reference sequence). The CDR3 contains 13 residues. The CDR3 DNA follows: TGTGCCAGCAGCCAGAGGGAAACCGGGGAGCTGTTTTTT. This translates into CASSQRETGELFF.

The V and J genes are TRBV3-1 (or the pseudogene TRBV3-2) and TRBJ1-1, with 8 nucleotides matching TRBD1. Germline values: CDR1 LGHDT, CDR2 YNNKEL (reference sequence). The CDR3 contains 15 residues. J gave up 4 bases and V 1 base, and 5 bases lay outside the gene matches. In DNA, the CDR3 is TGTGCCAGCAGCCAAGCCGACAGGGGATTCACTGAAGCTTTCTTT. It is translated as CASSQADRGFTEAFF.

A single count supports this clone. The chain is built from TRBV15 and TRBJ1-6; 7 nucleotides match TRBD1. There are 14 residues in the CDR3. The V gene end was trimmed by 5 bases and the J gene end by 7 bases; junction bases not matched to a gene: 5. The V gene's germline CDR1 is LNHNV and CDR2 YYDKDF (reference sequence). Here the CDR3 reads CATSGGTANSPLHF. The CDR3 region has the DNA TGTGCCACCAGCGGGGGGACAGCCAATTCACCCCTCCACTTT.

Concerning this clone itself: At the DNA level, this CDR3 is encoded by other sequences in the same sample as well. This chain uses TRBV24-1 with TRBJ1-5; 9 nucleotides align to TRBD1. Unmatched junction bases numbered 4, after V lost 4 bases and J lost 4 bases. Germline CDR1 reads KGHDR; CDR2 reads SFDVKD. The CDR3 has 15 amino acids. DNA of the CDR3: TGTGCCACCAGTGACCCCGGGACAGGGAATCAGCCCCAGCATTTT. Protein product: CATSDPGTGNQPQHF.

The rearrangement links TRBV7-9 to TRBJ1-2; maybe TRBD1 (6 bases). Germline loops: CDR1 SEHNR, CDR2 FQNEAQ (reference sequence). CDR3 length: 14 amino acids. Trimming removed 5 bases from V and 7 bases from J, with 17 bases in between. The CDR3 DNA follows: TGTGCCAGCAGCCCCAATACAGGGATCGCTGGCTACACCTTC. Translated: CASSPNTGIAGYTF. Drawing the rest from reference TRBV7-9 and TRBJ1-2, the complete variable domain is DTGVSQNPRHKITKRGQNVTFRCDPISEHNRLYWYRQTLGQGPEFLTYFQNEAQLEKSRLLSDRFSAERPKGSFSTLEIQRTEQGDSAMYLCASSPNTGIAGYTFGSGTRLTVV.

This clone was observed a single time. The chain couples TRBV6-5 to TRBJ2-7; weak D call: TRBD1 (6 bases). V was cut by 9 bases and J by 3 bases, with 15 bases left in between. Germline CDR1 reads MNHEY; CDR2 reads SVGAGI. The CDR3 has 13 amino acids. Written as DNA, the CDR3 is TGTGCCAGTCATGGACAGCCTAGCTACGAGCAGTACTTC. This encodes CASHGQPSYEQYF.

This clone was counted between two and nine times. The chain recombines TRBV19 with TRBJ2-7, with D possibly TRBD2 on 5 matching bases. V lost 10 bases to trimming and J lost 2 bases, with 18 bases between them. The CDR3 runs 14 residues. Germline V gene data show CDR1 as LNHDA and CDR2 as SQIVND (reference sequence). In nucleotides, the CDR3 is TGTGCCACGTCCCAGCGGTCGGTAACCTACGAGCAGTACTTC. This encodes CATSQRSVTYEQYF.

The chain has TRBV7-9 and TRBJ2-3; 8 bases map to TRBD1. CDR3 length equals 17 residues. Germline CDR1 is SEHNR and CDR2 is FQNEAQ (reference sequence). V was pared by 3 bases and J by 0 bases, with 8 bases of the junction left unmatched. The CDR3 region is CASSLERTGLSTDTQYF. CDR3 bases: TGTGCCAGCAGCTTGGAACGGACAGGGCTTAGCACAGATACGCAGTATTTT.